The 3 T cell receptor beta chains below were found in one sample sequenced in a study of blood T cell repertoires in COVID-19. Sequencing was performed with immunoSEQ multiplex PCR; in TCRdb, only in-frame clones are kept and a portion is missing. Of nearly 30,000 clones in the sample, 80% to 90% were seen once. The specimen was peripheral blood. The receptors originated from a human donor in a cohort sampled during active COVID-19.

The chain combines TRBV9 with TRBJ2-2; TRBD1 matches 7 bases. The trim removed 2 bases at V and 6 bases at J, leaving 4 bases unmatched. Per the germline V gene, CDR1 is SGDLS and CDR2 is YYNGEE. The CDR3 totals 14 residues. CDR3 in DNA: TGTGCCAGCAGCGTCCGAGGGGGCCCCGGGGAGCTGTTTTTT. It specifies CASSVRGGPGELFF. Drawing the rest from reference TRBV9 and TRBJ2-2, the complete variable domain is DSGVTQTPKHLITATGQRVTLRCSPRSGDLSVYWYQQSLDQGLQFLIQYYNGEERAKGNILERFSAQQFPDLHSELNLSSLELGDSALYFCASSVRGGPGELFFGEGSRLTVL.

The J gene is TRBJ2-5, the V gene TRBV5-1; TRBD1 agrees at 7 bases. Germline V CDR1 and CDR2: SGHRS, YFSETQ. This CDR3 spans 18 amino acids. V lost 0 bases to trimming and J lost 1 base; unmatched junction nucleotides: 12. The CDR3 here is CASSLEYHRGRGQETQYF. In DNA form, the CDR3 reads TGCGCCAGCAGCTTGGAGTATCACAGGGGAAGGGGCCAAGAGACCCAGTACTTC.

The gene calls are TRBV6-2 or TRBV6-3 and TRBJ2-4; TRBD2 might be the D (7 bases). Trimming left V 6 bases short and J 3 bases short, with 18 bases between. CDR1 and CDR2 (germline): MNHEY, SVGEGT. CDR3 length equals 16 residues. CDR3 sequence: CASSTVGEGGKNIQYF. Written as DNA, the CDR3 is TGTGCCAGCAGCACGGTAGGGGAGGGGGGCAAAAACATTCAGTACTTC.